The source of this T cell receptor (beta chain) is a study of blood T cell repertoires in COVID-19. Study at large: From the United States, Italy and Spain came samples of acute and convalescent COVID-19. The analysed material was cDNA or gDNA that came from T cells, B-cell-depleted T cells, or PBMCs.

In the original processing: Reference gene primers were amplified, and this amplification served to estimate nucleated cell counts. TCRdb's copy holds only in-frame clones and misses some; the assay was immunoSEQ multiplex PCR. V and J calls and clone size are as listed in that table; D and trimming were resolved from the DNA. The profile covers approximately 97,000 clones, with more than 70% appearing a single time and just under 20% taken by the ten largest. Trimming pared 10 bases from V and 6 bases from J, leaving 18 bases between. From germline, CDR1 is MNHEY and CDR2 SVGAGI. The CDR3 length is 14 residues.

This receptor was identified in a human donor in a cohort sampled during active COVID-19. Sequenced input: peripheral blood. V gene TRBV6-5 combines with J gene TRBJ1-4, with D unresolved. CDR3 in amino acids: CANTKTGWDEKLFF. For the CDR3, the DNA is TGTGCCAACACGAAAACGGGTTGGGATGAAAAACTGTTTTTT.